Presented here are 6 T cell receptor beta chains from one specimen sequenced in a study of PD-1 blockade in classical Hodgkin lymphoma. TCRdb keeps only in-frame clones here, not all; method: immunoSEQ multiplex PCR. Among tens of thousands of clones listed, around 80% were seen once. As to time point: cycle 4 day 1 (C4D1), after 6 weeks of nivolumab. Exposure to brentuximab vedotin varied, and each patient had relapsed following autologous stem cell transplantation. Material: peripheral blood mononuclear cells (PBMCs), obtained before the fourth cycle of nivolumab. These receptors all come from a human donor with classical Hodgkin lymphoma.

The chain recombines TRBV5-1 with TRBJ2-6; D assignment may be TRBD1 or TRBD2 (5 bases each). The CDR3 sequence is 16 residues long. V shed 1 base and J shed 0 bases, with 8 bases lying between them. Germline lookup yields CDR1 SGHRS and CDR2 YFSETQ. CDR3 in DNA: TGCGCCAGCAGCTTGTGGGGGAACTCTGGGGCCAACGTCCTGACTTTC. Translation: CASSLWGNSGANVLTF.

As regards this clone: The same CDR3 arises from other DNA sequences in this sample as well. The rearrangement links TRBV27 to TRBJ2-1; TRBD1 is a possible D gene (6 bases). CDR1 is MNHEY and CDR2 is SMNVEV in the germline V gene (reference sequence). Trimming stripped 6 bases from V and 5 bases from J, with 14 bases between. The CDR3 runs to 14 residues. CDR3 amino acids: CASSLVGGHNEQFF. CDR3 bases: TGTGCCAGCAGCCTAGTTGGGGGCCACAATGAGCAGTTCTTC.

The V call is TRBV2, the J call TRBJ2-5; the D gene is possibly TRBD2 (6 bases). With 5 bases removed from V and 1 base from J, the gap between germline ends came to 11 bases. The germline gives CDR1 SNHLY, CDR2 FYNNEI. This CDR3 spans 14 amino acids. The CDR3 DNA is TGTGCCAGCAGTCCCCCGGGACTCCAAGAGACCCAGTACTTC. Translation gives CASSPPGLQETQYF.

V usage is TRBV6-6 and J usage is TRBJ2-7; 10 nucleotides align to TRBD2. J was trimmed by 3 bases and V by 1 base; bases with no gene match: 3. Germline V gene sequence: CDR1 MNHNY, CDR2 SVGAGI (reference sequence). The CDR3 spans 15 residues. The CDR3 loop is CASSYFASGGYEQYF. DNA for the CDR3: TGTGCCAGCAGTTACTTCGCTAGCGGGGGCTACGAGCAGTACTTC.

The chain joins TRBV7-6 to TRBJ1-2; 7 bases fit TRBD1. Per the germline V gene, CDR1 is SGHVS and CDR2 is FNYEAQ. Trimming cost V 1 base and J 4 bases; bases outside gene matches: 6. CDR3 length: 15 residues. The CDR3 loop is CASSLGPDRAYGYTF. For the CDR3, the DNA is TGTGCCAGCAGCTTAGGCCCCGACAGGGCCTATGGCTACACCTTC.

The chain uses TRBV28 and TRBJ2-5; D is unresolved. Trimming stripped 7 bases from V and 0 bases from J, with 12 bases between. The CDR3 runs to 14 residues. CDR1 is MDHEN, CDR2 SYDVKM, per germline. The CDR3 DNA follows: TGTGCCAGCACCTTGTCGCTAGACCAAGAGACCCAGTACTTC. Translated, it gives CASTLSLDQETQYF.